This T cell receptor (beta chain) is from a study of blood T cell repertoires in COVID-19. Across the whole study: Material from acute and convalescent COVID-19 was sourced from the United States, Italy and Spain.

Authors' analysis steps: Counts of nucleated cells, estimated from reference gene primer amplification, were obtained. Sequenced by immunoSEQ multiplex PCR; TCRdb stores in-frame clones only, minus some. D and trimming come from the DNA, and the V and J calls and clone size come from that table. The sample holds fewer than 350,000 clones, 86% seen once. CDR3 length: 13 amino acids. V lost 9 bases, J lost 3 bases, and 11 bases lay in between. Germline CDR1 and CDR2: SNHLY and FYNNEI. Sequencing was carried out using peripheral blood. The clonotype comes from a man between 40 and 49 years old with active or convalescent COVID-19. The chain links TRBV2 to TRBJ2-2; D unresolved. The CDR3 spells CARQRRDTGELFF. In DNA, the CDR3 is TGTGCCAGGCAACGTAGAGACACCGGGGAGCTGTTTTTT.